Described below is a single T cell receptor (beta chain) sequence and its context. Its antigen is undetermined. The PCR made use of 60 Vbeta and 13 Jbeta primers. Sequencing was performed with immunoSEQ multiplex PCR; in TCRdb, only in-frame clones are kept and a portion is missing. The sample holds about 140,000 clones. The germline V gene has CDR1 MRHNA and CDR2 SNTAGT. This CDR3 has 14 amino acids. The junction had 3 bases not matched to a gene; V was cut back by 4 bases and J by 4 bases. The sample belongs to a study of cytomegalovirus exposure and HLA in healthy donors. Samples came from healthy bone marrow donors. Study-level results: With later analysis, a missense DCLRE1C variant became linked to TCR beta V- and J-gene trimming. Reports state that TCR beta sequences accurately predicted most subjects' HLA-A and HLA-B alleles.

The sample consisted of PBMCs. This chain links TRBV6-4 with TRBJ2-3, with 9 bases that match TRBD2. The sequence was obtained from a woman aged 18-29 years in good health and CMV-seronegative. Here the CDR3 reads CASSVAGASDTQYF. CDR3 DNA: TGTGCCAGCAGTGTAGCGGGAGCGTCAGATACGCAGTATTTT.